Listed here is a single TCR beta chain. No antigen is known for it. The data derive from a study of shared clonotypes between healthy human individuals. Study results and caveats: Sampling included only blood; tissue repertoires likely differ. Clonotype sharing levels among donors were expected to vary with sequencing depth.

Everyone who donated was a Caucasian adult who lived in Nashville, Tennessee. This CDR3 region has 13 residues. Trimming left V 4 bases short and J 4 bases short, with 10 bases between. CDR1 LNHDA and CDR2 SQIVND come from the germline V gene (reference sequence). Original methodology: Filtering differed because ImmunoSEQ produced junction-only sequences that carried no quality scores. The repertoire was sequenced with immunoSEQ multiplex PCR; TCRdb's copy has only in-frame clones and lacks some. Clone size and V and J calls were adopted from that table, with D and trimming inferred from the DNA. The sample has approximately 2.1 million clones; 80% to 95% are singletons.

Sequencing input: naive CD4+ T cells from PBMCs. Specified subset: CD45RA+ positively selected. The chain joins TRBV19 to TRBJ1-1; D gene ambiguous. The source of this sequence is a man between 18 and 35 years old in good health. Some clones in this sample may be carry-over from other donors' samples. Here the CDR3 DNA reads TGTGCCAGTAGTACGGGTCGAGTCACTGAAGCTTTCTTT. It yields the protein CASSTGRVTEAFF.